Listed here are 9 T cell receptor beta chains from one sample, sequenced in a study of early stage breast cancer tumors. Profiled with immunoSEQ multiplex PCR; TCRdb holds only in-frame clones, not every one. The sample shows about 9,400 clones, roughly 68% of them seen only once. Sequences were obtained from breast tumor tissue. The receptors shown here come from a person aged 50 to 59 with breast cancer.

J is TRBJ1-4 and V is TRBV27; 8 bases map to TRBD1. The V and J ends lost 3 bases and 0 bases, in that order; junction bases with no gene match: 0. Germline V gives CDR1 MNHEY, CDR2 SMNVEV (reference sequence). This CDR3 has 15 residues. The DNA of the CDR3 is TGTGCCAGCAGTTTGGACAGGGCAACTAATGAAAAACTGTTTTTT. Protein sequence: CASSLDRATNEKLFF.

The chain joins TRBV29-1 to TRBJ2-6, with D maybe TRBD2 (5 bases). Trimming removed 4 bases at V and 5 bases at J, with 21 bases between. The CDR3 consists of 17 residues. Germline CDR1 is SQVTM and CDR2 is ANQGSEA. The CDR3 protein is CSVGEGSIQSRANVLTF. CDR3 DNA: TGCAGCGTTGGTGAGGGAAGCATACAAAGTCGGGCCAACGTCCTGACTTTC.

V usage is TRBV19 and J usage is TRBJ1-1; D is uncertain. V lost 6 bases to trimming and J lost 0 bases, with 8 bases between them. The CDR3 consists of 13 residues. Per germline, CDR1 LNHDA and CDR2 SQIVND (reference sequence). CDR3 amino acids: CASRMGVNTEAFF. CDR3 coding DNA: TGTGCCAGTAGGATGGGAGTGAACACTGAAGCTTTCTTT.

This CDR3 reads CASSVGGQGYYEQYF. CDR3 nucleotide sequence: TGTGCCAGCAGCGTGGGGGGACAGGGATACTACGAGCAGTACTTC. The V gene is TRBV9, the J gene TRBJ2-7; 9 positions match TRBD1. CDR1 and CDR2 from the germline V gene are SGDLS and YYNGEE. With 2 bases clipped from V and 3 bases from J, the junction kept 6 bases outside the gene matches. The CDR3 spans 15 residues.

The CDR3 loop reads CASSLGRGNSPLHF. CDR3 sequence (DNA): TGTGCCAGCAGCCTAGGACGGGGTAATTCACCCCTCCACTTT. The chain employs TRBV7-2 and TRBJ1-6; D is unresolved. V gave up 5 bases and J gave up 6 bases, with 11 bases separating them. The germline V gene encodes CDR1 SGHTA and CDR2 FQGNSA. The CDR3 totals 14 residues.

V is TRBV7-2 and J is TRBJ2-7; D is uncertain. V was trimmed by 8 bases and J by 3 bases, leaving 14 bases between them. This CDR3 comprises 13 residues. Germline V lookup: CDR1 SGHTA, CDR2 FQGNSA. In DNA, the CDR3 is TGTGCCAGCTCTGTGGACGTTAGCTACGAGCAGTACTTC. This sequence encodes CASSVDVSYEQYF. The full variable domain, its missing parts supplied by reference TRBV7-2 and TRBJ2-7, is GAGVSQSPSNKVTEKGKDVELRCDPISGHTALYWYRQSLGQGLEFLIYFQGNSAPDKSGLPSDRFSAERTGGSVSTLTIQRTQQEDSAVYLCASSVDVSYEQYFGPGTRLTVT.

The chain joins TRBV19 to TRBJ2-3; no clear D. Trimming shortened V by 6 bases and J by 4 bases, and 14 bases separated the two germline ends. The V gene's germline CDR1 is LNHDA and CDR2 SQIVND (reference sequence). The CDR3 totals 14 residues. The CDR3 sequence is CASSMSPGADTQYF. The CDR3 DNA follows: TGTGCCAGTAGCATGTCCCCGGGTGCAGATACGCAGTATTTT.

J is TRBJ1-1 and V is TRBV5-1, with D unresolved. Germline-derived CDR1 and CDR2 are SGHRS and YFSETQ. The CDR3 is 15 amino acids. V lost 1 base and J lost 3, with 13 bases in between. CDR3 sequence reads: CASSLSAGSDTEAFF. The CDR3 DNA reads as TGCGCCAGCAGCTTGTCCGCCGGGTCCGACACTGAAGCTTTCTTT.

V usage is TRBV5-1 and J usage is TRBJ2-6, with D tentatively TRBD2 (7 bases). The CDR3 is 17 residues long. Germline values: CDR1 SGHRS, CDR2 YFSETQ. V was shortened by 5 bases and J by 2 bases, with 17 bases between the two germline ends. CDR3 nucleotides: TGCGCCAGCAGTCAACTCGGGGGGCGGACTGGGGCCAACGTCCTGACTTTC. Its protein is CASSQLGGRTGANVLTF.